This T cell receptor (beta chain) derives from a study of shared clonotypes between healthy human individuals. The CDR3 has 15 amino acids. Germline values: CDR1 MNHEY, CDR2 SVGAGI. Deletions cut 2 bases from V and 5 bases from J, with 15 bases between. Assay: immunoSEQ multiplex PCR; the TCRdb copy retains only in-frame clones and omits some. Among 2 million to 2.5 million clones listed, less than 95% were seen once. Source material: naive CD4+ T cells from PBMCs. Regarding subset: CD45RA+ positively selected. The clonotype comes from a man younger than 35 in good health. Some clones in this sample may be carry-over from other donors' samples. This sequence joins TRBV6-5 and TRBJ1-2; possibly TRBD1 for D (6 bases). This chain's CDR3 is CASSYKTGIWYGYTF. CDR3 nucleotide sequence: TGTGCCAGCAGTTACAAGACAGGCATTTGGTATGGCTACACCTTC.